A selection of T cell receptor beta chains follows, all from one sample in a study of CD8+CD57+ T cells in acquired aplastic anemia. TCRdb re-analysed the reads in MiXCR, keeping a single row per CDR3 protein. The sample lists around 200,000 distinct CDR3 sequences; approximately 50% were seen once. The material sequenced was sorted CD4+, CD8+, or CD8+CD57+ T cells (not recorded which) from PBMCs. These receptors all stem from a human donor with aplastic anemia. CDR3s include the opening cysteine and the closing phenylalanine or tryptophan. Fields, in order: CDR3 protein, V gene.

cdr3_aa: CSVEGTSGSMGETQYF
v_call: TRBV29-1

cdr3_aa: CSDEGGGSYEQYF
v_call: TRBV20-1

cdr3_aa: CASSPGTVSNSPLHF
v_call: TRBV28

cdr3_aa: CASSMNSEYQPQHF
v_call: TRBV19

cdr3_aa: CASSSPGGDTQYF
v_call: TRBV5-1

cdr3_aa: CAISESQGANYQPQHF
v_call: TRBV10-3

cdr3_aa: CASRWTRFNSPLHF
v_call: TRBV10-1

cdr3_aa: CSAFMTSGTDTQYF
v_call: TRBV20-1

cdr3_aa: CASSRDLAGGYEQCF
v_call: TRBV7-3

cdr3_aa: CSVVMGADEQFF
v_call: TRBV29-1

cdr3_aa: CASSLDSFGSPLHF
v_call: TRBV5-1